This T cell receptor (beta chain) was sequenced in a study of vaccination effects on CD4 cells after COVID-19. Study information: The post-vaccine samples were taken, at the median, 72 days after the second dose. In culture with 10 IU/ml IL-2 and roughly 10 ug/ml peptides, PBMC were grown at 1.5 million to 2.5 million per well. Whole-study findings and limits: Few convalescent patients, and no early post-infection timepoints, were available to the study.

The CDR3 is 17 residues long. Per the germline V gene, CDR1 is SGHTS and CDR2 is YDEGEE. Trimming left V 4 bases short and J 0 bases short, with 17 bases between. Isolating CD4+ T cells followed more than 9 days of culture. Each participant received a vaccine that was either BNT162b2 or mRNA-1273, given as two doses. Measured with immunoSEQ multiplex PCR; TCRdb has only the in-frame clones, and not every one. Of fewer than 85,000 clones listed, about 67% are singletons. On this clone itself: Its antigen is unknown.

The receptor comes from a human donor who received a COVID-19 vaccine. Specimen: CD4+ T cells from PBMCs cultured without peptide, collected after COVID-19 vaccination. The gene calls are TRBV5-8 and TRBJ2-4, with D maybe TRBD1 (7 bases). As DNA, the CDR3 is TGTGCCAGCAGCCCGGGGGACAGAACCCTAGCCAAAAACATTCAGTACTTC. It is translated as CASSPGDRTLAKNIQYF.